This T cell receptor beta chain was identified during a study of a mutant IDH1 vaccine in newly diagnosed glioma. Study-level background: Before enrollment, the patients had been treated with radiotherapy alone, temozolomide alone, or both together. Most of them had received both.

Noted time point: baseline, week 1 (first vaccination visit). This sample's treatment: pre-vaccination baseline after standard-of-care therapy. V dropped 8 bases and J dropped 0 bases, with 10 bases sitting between them. Germline lookup yields CDR1 SNHLY and CDR2 FYNNEI. This CDR3 is 13 amino acids long. Overall study findings and caveats: Detectable vaccine-induced immune responses arose in about 93% of patients.

Profiling relied on immunoSEQ multiplex PCR, and the TCRdb table lists in-frame clones only, not all of them. The sample has 50,000 to 65,000 clones; 80% to 90% are singletons. Comments on this clone: The antigen remains undetermined.

Sequences were derived from PBMCs, sampled from a glioma patient treated with radiotherapy, temozolomide or both. The TCR originated in a man aged 18 to 30 with glioma. The gene calls are TRBV2 and TRBJ1-1; D unresolved. The CDR3 DNA is TGTGCCAGCTGCGAGGGATTGAACACTGAAGCTTTCTTT. Translated, it gives CASCEGLNTEAFF.